The rows below give T cell receptor beta chains drawn from one sample of a study of blood T cells in healthy people across ages. TCRdb analysed the 5' RACE reads with MiXCR anew, one entry per CDR3 protein. There are 1.5 million to 2 million distinct CDR3 sequences in the sample; 28% occur only once, and about 7.7% lies in the top ten. The specimen was blood. Receptors were obtained from a young woman in good health. The CDR3 runs from the conserved cysteine through the conserved F or W. The D gene is left open where the match is weak. Clone size appears in some rows only: once, few, many, or a class for an expanded clone.

D: TRBD1; J: TRBJ2-7; V: TRBV5-6; size: .; DNA: TGTGCCAGCAGCTTGCAAGGACAGGGGACCTACGAGCAGTACTTC; CDR3: CASSLQGQGTYEQYF
D: .; J: TRBJ2-5; V: TRBV29-1; size: once; DNA: TGCAGCGTTGTAGAGTCGGAGATCCAGTACTTC; CDR3: CSVVESEIQYF
D: .; J: TRBJ1-1; V: TRBV28; size: few; DNA: TGTGCCAGCAGTGGGCTCCCCGGGCACACTGAAGCTTTCTTT; CDR3: CASSGLPGHTEAFF
D: .; J: TRBJ1-4; V: TRBV12-5; size: few; DNA: TGTGCTAGTGGTTCAAACCCAAGGGGTGCAACTAATGAAAAACTGTTTTTT; CDR3: CASGSNPRGATNEKLFF
D: .; J: TRBJ2-3; V: TRBV12-3/TRBV12-4; size: .; DNA: TGTGCCAGCAGTTTATCAGAGAGACCAGATACGCAGTATTTT; CDR3: CASSLSERPDTQYF
D: .; J: TRBJ2-3; V: TRBV29-1; size: many; DNA: TGCAGCGTTGAAGATCGGAGGGAGCGAGCCACAGATACGCAGTATTTT; CDR3: CSVEDRRERATDTQYF
D: TRBD1; J: TRBJ2-2; V: TRBV7-2; size: once; DNA: TGTGCCAGCAGCGTACAGGGGTCGGCCGGGGAGCTGTTTTTT; CDR3: CASSVQGSAGELFF
D: TRBD1; J: TRBJ2-2; V: TRBV10-2; size: few; DNA: TGCGCCAGCATCCCGGACAGGGGGGAAACGAACACCGGGGAGCTGTTTTTT; CDR3: CASIPDRGETNTGELFF
D: TRBD2; J: TRBJ2-5; V: TRBV18; size: few; DNA: TGTGCCAGCTCGCCAACCCTAACGACTAGCTCGGAGACCCAGTACTTC; CDR3: CASSPTLTTSSETQYF
D: .; J: TRBJ2-5; V: TRBV6-5; size: many; DNA: TGTGCCAGCAGTCGCTGGGACCTCTCGGGGGAGACCCAGTACTTC; CDR3: CASSRWDLSGETQYF
D: .; J: TRBJ1-2; V: TRBV6-5; size: once; DNA: TGTGCCAGCAGTTACTCGAGGGTCCCAGGGCGGTCACCATATGGCTACACCTTC; CDR3: CASSYSRVPGRSPYGYTF
D: .; J: TRBJ2-1; V: TRBV6-6; size: few; DNA: TGTGCCAGCAGTTACTCCCGGGGCTTTTCCTTTGAGCAGTTCTTC; CDR3: CASSYSRGFSFEQFF
D: .; J: TRBJ2-4; V: TRBV11-2; size: few; DNA: TGTGCCAGCAGCCAGAACAGCCCACTCAGAGGGTACTTC; CDR3: CASSQNSPLRGYF
D: .; J: TRBJ2-1; V: TRBV29-1; size: few; DNA: TGCAGCGTTGTTCGCGCTGAGGGGAAATACAATGAGCAGTTCTTC; CDR3: CSVVRAEGKYNEQFF
D: TRBD1; J: TRBJ2-3; V: TRBV20-1; size: .; DNA: TGCAGTGCTAGAGATTCGCGACAGGGCTACACAGATACGCAGTATTTT; CDR3: CSARDSRQGYTDTQYF
D: .; J: TRBJ1-2; V: TRBV7-2; size: .; DNA: TGTGCCTGCAGCAAAGGGGGGGCCTATGGCTACACCTTC; CDR3: CACSKGGAYGYTF
D: TRBD1; J: TRBJ2-3; V: TRBV5-1; size: .; DNA: TGCGCCAGCAGCTTGGCCCTAGGGACAGATGCGCAGTATTTT; CDR3: CASSLALGTDAQYF
D: .; J: TRBJ2-6; V: TRBV30; size: .; DNA: TGTGCCTGGAGCGCAGGCGACGCTGGGGCCAACGTCCTGACTTTC; CDR3: CAWSAGDAGANVLTF
D: .; J: TRBJ1-2; V: TRBV6-1; size: few; DNA: TGTGCCAGCAGTGAAGGTTCAGGGTATGGCTACACCTTC; CDR3: CASSEGSGYGYTF
D: .; J: TRBJ2-1; V: TRBV20-1; size: .; DNA: TGCAGTGCTGGAGGGCGTAGCTCCTACAATGAGCAGTTCTTC; CDR3: CSAGGRSSYNEQFF
D: .; J: TRBJ2-7; V: TRBV7-9; size: .; DNA: TGTGCCAGCAGCTTTTACCAGGGGACGTACGAGCAGTACTTC; CDR3: CASSFYQGTYEQYF
D: .; J: TRBJ2-1; V: TRBV20-1; size: few; DNA: TGCAGTGCTAGACTCAGTTTTTCCTACAATGAGCAGTTCTTC; CDR3: CSARLSFSYNEQFF
D: .; J: TRBJ1-6; V: TRBV28; size: few; DNA: TGTGCCAGCAGGACCACCGAGGGGTTCGATAATTCACCCCTCCACTTT; CDR3: CASRTTEGFDNSPLHF
D: TRBD1; J: TRBJ1-1; V: TRBV6-2/TRBV6-3; size: few; DNA: TGTGCCACCGGGACAGTATTGACTGAAGCTTTCTTT; CDR3: CATGTVLTEAFF
D: .; J: TRBJ2-3; V: TRBV29-1; size: many; DNA: TGCAGCGTTAGGGAGGGGGCAGATACGCAGTATTTT; CDR3: CSVREGADTQYF
D: TRBD2; J: TRBJ2-2; V: TRBV12-3/TRBV12-4; size: few; DNA: TGTGCCAGCAGTATAGCGGGGGGGCGAGCCGGGGAGCTGTTTTTT; CDR3: CASSIAGGRAGELFF
D: .; J: TRBJ1-2; V: TRBV6-4; size: few; DNA: TGTGCCAGCAGTGGCCCAGAGGGGACTGGCTACACCTTC; CDR3: CASSGPEGTGYTF
D: TRBD2; J: TRBJ2-3; V: TRBV20-1; size: .; DNA: TGCAGTGCTAGGGGTAGCGGGGGCCCCGGGACGCAGTATTTT; CDR3: CSARGSGGPGTQYF
D: TRBD1; J: TRBJ2-7; V: TRBV7-2; size: .; DNA: TGTGCCAGCAGCTTAAAACAGGGGACCTACGAGCAGTACTTC; CDR3: CASSLKQGTYEQYF
D: .; J: TRBJ2-3; V: TRBV5-1; size: few; DNA: TGCGCCAGCAGTGCGGGGGCTATGAGCACAGATACGCAGTATTTT; CDR3: CASSAGAMSTDTQYF
D: .; J: TRBJ1-1; V: TRBV12-3/TRBV12-4; size: .; DNA: TGTGCCAGCAACATAGACAGTCGCCATCAAGCTTTCTTT; CDR3: CASNIDSRHQAFF
D: TRBD2; J: TRBJ2-5; V: TRBV30; size: few; DNA: TGTGCCTGGAGTACGGGGGGGCTTGAGACCCAGTACTTC; CDR3: CAWSTGGLETQYF
D: .; J: TRBJ1-2; V: TRBV10-3; size: few; DNA: TGTGCCATCAGTGAGTCGGAGGCAGGGGATGGGGGCTATGGCTACACCTTC; CDR3: CAISESEAGDGGYGYTF
D: TRBD2; J: TRBJ2-3; V: TRBV10-3; size: few; DNA: TGTGCCATCAGTCTCACTAGCGGGGGGGCGCAAGATACGCAGTATTTT; CDR3: CAISLTSGGAQDTQYF
D: .; J: TRBJ2-7; V: TRBV12-3/TRBV12-4; size: many; DNA: TGTGCCAGCAGTAGGACAGTCCTCTACGAGCAGTACTTC; CDR3: CASSRTVLYEQYF
D: .; J: TRBJ1-1; V: TRBV29-1; size: .; DNA: TGCAGCGTCCGAAAGGAAATGAACACTGAAGCTTTCTTT; CDR3: CSVRKEMNTEAFF
D: TRBD2; J: TRBJ2-7; V: TRBV12-3/TRBV12-4; size: few; DNA: TGTGCCAGCAGTTTAGCGGGACTAGGATCCGCCCCAACCTACGAGCAGTACTTC; CDR3: CASSLAGLGSAPTYEQYF